Sequencing of this TCR beta chain was carried out in a study of blood T cells in healthy people across ages. Notes on the study in general: Long-lived donors carried more naive CD4+ cells and greater diversity than aged donors.

The second PCR ran 7 to 11 cycles with a sample-barcoded 5' primer and J-beta primers. From the 5' RACE reads, TCRdb called clonotypes with MiXCR, one entry per CDR3 protein. The table has 600,000 to 1,000,000 distinct CDR3 sequences, about 62% seen once. This clonotype appeared a few times. As yet, its antigen is unknown. The V gene's germline CDR1 is LNHNV and CDR2 YYDKDF (reference sequence). The CDR3 sequence is 17 residues long. V lost 0 bases, J lost 7 bases, and 18 bases lay in between. This chain joins TRBV15 and TRBJ2-2; D possibly uses TRBD1 or TRBD2 (5 bases each). The receptor was derived from a man aged 25-40 years in good health. Sequenced input: blood. The CDR3 DNA sequence: TGTGCCACCAGCAGAGATCCTGGGACGTTTAGGGACGGGGAGCTGTTTTTT. Translated, it gives CATSRDPGTFRDGELFF.